This section outlines one T cell receptor beta chain sequence together with its context. CDR1 and CDR2 (germline): LGHNA, YNFKEQ. This CDR3 is built from 15 residues. V was cut by 3 bases and J by 0 bases, with 9 bases left in between. The sample comes from a study of T cell changes during pregnancy in multiple sclerosis. Profiling relied on immunoSEQ multiplex PCR, and the TCRdb table lists in-frame clones only, not all of them. The table lists 40,000 to 50,000 clones, about nine tenths of them singletons, with more than 0.6% in the top ten. This specimen consisted of CD4+ T cells from peripheral blood mononuclear cells, obtained in the first trimester of pregnancy. The TCR comes from a female donor with multiple sclerosis, enrolled in a pregnancy study. The chain employs TRBV4-2 and TRBJ1-5; D unresolved. The DNA for the CDR3 is TGTGCCAGCAGCCATTCCGGGTCTAGCAATCAGCCCCAGCATTTT. Translation gives CASSHSGSSNQPQHF.